What follows describes a single T cell receptor (beta chain). This was a deep-level run. Produced via immunoSEQ multiplex PCR; TCRdb's table is partial and in-frame only. Of 1 million to 1.3 million clones in the sample, 70% to 80% were seen once. The entry originates in a study of shared clonotypes between healthy human individuals. The CDR3 totals 16 residues. V shed 1 base and J shed 0 bases, with 11 bases lying between them. From germline, CDR1 is SGHRS and CDR2 YFSETQ. The source is a man aged 18 to 29 in good health. Some clones in this sample may be carry-over from other donors' samples. The rearrangement uses TRBV5-1 and TRBJ2-4; D is unclear. Material for sequencing was memory CD4+ T cells from PBMCs. Subset described: CD45RA-negative fraction. The CDR3 sequence is CASSLTDLLAKNIQYF. CDR3 coding DNA: TGCGCCAGCAGCTTGACAGATCTACTAGCCAAAAACATTCAGTACTTC.